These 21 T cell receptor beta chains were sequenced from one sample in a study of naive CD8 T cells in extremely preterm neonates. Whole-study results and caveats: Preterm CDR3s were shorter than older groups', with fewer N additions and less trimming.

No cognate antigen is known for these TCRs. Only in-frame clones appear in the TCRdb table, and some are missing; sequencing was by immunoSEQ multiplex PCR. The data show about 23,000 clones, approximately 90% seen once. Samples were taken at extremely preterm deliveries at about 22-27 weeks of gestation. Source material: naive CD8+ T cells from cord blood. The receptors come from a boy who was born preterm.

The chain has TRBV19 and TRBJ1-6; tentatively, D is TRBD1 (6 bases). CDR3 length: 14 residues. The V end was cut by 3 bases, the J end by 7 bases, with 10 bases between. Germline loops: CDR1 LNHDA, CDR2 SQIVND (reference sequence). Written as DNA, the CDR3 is TGTGCCAGTAGTATGGGGGGGCCCAATTCACCCCTCCACTTT. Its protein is CASSMGGPNSPLHF.

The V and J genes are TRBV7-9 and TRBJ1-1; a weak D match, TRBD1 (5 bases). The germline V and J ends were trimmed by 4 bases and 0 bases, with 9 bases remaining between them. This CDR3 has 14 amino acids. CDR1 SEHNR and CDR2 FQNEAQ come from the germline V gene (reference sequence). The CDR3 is CASSSTAMNTEAFF. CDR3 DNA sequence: TGTGCCAGCAGCTCGACAGCCATGAACACTGAAGCTTTCTTT.

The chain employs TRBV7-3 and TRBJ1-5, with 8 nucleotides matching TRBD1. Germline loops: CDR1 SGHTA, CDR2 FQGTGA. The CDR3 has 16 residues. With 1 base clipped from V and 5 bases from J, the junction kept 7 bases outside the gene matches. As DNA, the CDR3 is TGTGCCAGCAGCTTAATACAGGGGGAGAGGTATCAGCCCCAGCATTTT. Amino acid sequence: CASSLIQGERYQPQHF.

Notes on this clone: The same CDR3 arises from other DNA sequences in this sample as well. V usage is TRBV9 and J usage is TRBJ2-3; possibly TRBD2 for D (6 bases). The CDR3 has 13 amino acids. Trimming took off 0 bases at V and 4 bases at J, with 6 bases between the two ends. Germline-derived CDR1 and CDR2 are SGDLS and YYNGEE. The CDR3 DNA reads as TGTGCCAGCAGCGTAGCGGGGGCAGATACGCAGTATTTT. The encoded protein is CASSVAGADTQYF.

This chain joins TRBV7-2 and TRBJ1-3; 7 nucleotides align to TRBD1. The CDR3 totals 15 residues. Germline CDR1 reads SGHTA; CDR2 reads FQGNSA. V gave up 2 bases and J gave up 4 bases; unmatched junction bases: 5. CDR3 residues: CASSLHPGQGNTIYF. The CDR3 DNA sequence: TGTGCCAGCAGCTTACATCCGGGACAGGGAAACACCATATATTTT.

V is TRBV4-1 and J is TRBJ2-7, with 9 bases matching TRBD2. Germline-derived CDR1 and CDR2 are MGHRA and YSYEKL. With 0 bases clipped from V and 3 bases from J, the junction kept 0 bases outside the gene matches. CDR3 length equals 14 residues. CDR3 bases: TGCGCCAGCAGCCAAGAGCGGGGGGGCTACGAGCAGTACTTC. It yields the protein CASSQERGGYEQYF.

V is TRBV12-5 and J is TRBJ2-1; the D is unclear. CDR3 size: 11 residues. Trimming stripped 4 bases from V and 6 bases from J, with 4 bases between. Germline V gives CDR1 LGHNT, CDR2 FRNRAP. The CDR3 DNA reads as TGTGCTAGTGGTTCAGGCAATGAGCAGTTCTTC. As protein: CASGSGNEQFF. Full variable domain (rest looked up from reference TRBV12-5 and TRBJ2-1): DARVTQTPRHKVTEMGQEVTMRCQPILGHNTVFWYRQTMMQGLELLAYFRNRAPLDDSGMPKDRFSAEMPDATLATLKIQPSEPRDSAVYFCASGSGNEQFFGPGTRLTVL.

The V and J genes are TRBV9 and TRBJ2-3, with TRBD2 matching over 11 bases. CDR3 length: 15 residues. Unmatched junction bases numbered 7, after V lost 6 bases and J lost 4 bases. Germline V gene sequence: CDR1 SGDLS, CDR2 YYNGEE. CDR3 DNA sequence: TGTGCCAGCACCCTAGGGGGACTAGCGGCAGATACGCAGTATTTT. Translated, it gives CASTLGGLAADTQYF.

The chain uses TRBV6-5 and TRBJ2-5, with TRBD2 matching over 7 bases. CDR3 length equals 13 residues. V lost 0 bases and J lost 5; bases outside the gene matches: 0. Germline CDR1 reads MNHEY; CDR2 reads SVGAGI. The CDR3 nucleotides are TGTGCCAGCAGTTACTCGGGGGGGGAGACCCAGTACTTC. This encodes CASSYSGGETQYF.

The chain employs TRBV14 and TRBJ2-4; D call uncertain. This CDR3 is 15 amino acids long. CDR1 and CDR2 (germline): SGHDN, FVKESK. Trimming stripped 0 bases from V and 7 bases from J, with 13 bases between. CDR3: CASSQEIGVRNIQYF. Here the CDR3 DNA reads TGTGCCAGCAGCCAAGAAATTGGGGTTAGGAACATTCAGTACTTC.

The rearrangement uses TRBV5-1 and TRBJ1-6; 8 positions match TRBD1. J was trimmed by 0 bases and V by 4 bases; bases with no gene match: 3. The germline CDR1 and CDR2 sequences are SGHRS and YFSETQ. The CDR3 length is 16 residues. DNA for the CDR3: TGCGCCAGCAGCACTACAGGGGGCTCCTATAATTCACCCCTCCACTTT. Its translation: CASSTTGGSYNSPLHF. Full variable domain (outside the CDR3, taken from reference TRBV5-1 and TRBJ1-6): KAGVTQTPRYLIKTRGQQVTLSCSPISGHRSVSWYQQTPGQGLQFLFEYFSETQRNKGNFPGRFSGRQFSNSRSEMNVSTLELGDSALYLCASSTTGGSYNSPLHFGNGTRLTVT.

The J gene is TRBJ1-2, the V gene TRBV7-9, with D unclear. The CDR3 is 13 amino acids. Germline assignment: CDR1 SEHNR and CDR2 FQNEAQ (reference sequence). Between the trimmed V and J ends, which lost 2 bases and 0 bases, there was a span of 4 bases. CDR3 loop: CASSLQANYGYTF. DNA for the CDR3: TGTGCCAGCAGCTTACAGGCTAACTATGGCTACACCTTC.

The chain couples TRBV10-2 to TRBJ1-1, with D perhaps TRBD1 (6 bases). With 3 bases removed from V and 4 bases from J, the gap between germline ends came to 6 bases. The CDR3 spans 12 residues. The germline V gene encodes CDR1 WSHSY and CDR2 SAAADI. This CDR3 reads CASSDRGTEAFF. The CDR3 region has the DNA TGCGCCAGCAGTGACAGGGGCACTGAAGCTTTCTTT.

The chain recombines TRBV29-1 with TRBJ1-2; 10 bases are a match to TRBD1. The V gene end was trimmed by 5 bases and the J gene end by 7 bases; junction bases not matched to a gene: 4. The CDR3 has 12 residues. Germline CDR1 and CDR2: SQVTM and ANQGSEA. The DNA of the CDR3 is TGCAGCGTTCCGGACAGGGGGGGTGGCTACACCTTC. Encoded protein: CSVPDRGGGYTF.

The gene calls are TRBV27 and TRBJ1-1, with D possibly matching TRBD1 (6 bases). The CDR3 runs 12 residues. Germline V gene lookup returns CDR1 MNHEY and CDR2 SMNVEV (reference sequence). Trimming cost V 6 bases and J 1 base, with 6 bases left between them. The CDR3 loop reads CASRTGNTEAFF. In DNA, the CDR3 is TGTGCCAGCAGGACAGGGAACACTGAAGCTTTCTTT.

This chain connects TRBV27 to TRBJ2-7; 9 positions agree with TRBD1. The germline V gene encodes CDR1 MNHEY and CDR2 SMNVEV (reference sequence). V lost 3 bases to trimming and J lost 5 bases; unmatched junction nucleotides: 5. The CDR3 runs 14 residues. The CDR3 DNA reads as TGTGCCAGCAGTTTGGGACAGGGAAGGGACGAGCAGTACTTC. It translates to CASSLGQGRDEQYF.

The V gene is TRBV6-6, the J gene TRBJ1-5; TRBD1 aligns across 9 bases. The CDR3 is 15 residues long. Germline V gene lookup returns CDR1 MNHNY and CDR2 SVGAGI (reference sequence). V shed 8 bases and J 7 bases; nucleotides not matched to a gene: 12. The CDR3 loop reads CASCMDWTGAQPQHF. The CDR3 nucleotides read TGTGCCAGCTGTATGGACTGGACAGGGGCCCAGCCCCAGCATTTT.

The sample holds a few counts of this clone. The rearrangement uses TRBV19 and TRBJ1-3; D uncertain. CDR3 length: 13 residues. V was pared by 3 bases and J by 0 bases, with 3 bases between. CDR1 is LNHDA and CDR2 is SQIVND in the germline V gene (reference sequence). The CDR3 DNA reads TGTGCCAGTAGTATGGGCTCTGGAAACACCATATATTTT. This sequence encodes CASSMGSGNTIYF.

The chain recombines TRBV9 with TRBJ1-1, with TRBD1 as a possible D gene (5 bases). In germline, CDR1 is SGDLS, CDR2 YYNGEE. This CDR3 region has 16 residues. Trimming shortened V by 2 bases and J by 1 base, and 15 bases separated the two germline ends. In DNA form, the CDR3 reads TGTGCCAGCAGCGTCCACAGCAGGGCGTCGAACACTGAAGCTTTCTTT. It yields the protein CASSVHSRASNTEAFF. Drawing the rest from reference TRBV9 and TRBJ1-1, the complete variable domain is DSGVTQTPKHLITATGQRVTLRCSPRSGDLSVYWYQQSLDQGLQFLIQYYNGEERAKGNILERFSAQQFPDLHSELNLSSLELGDSALYFCASSVHSRASNTEAFFGQGTRLTVV.

The DNA for the CDR3 is TGTGCCAGCAGCCAATGGGCTAGCTACGAGCAGTACTTC. Protein sequence: CASSQWASYEQYF. The chain carries TRBV14 and TRBJ2-7, with D unclear. Per the germline V gene, CDR1 is SGHDN and CDR2 is FVKESK. V shed 2 bases and J shed 3 bases, with 8 bases lying between them. The CDR3 spans 13 residues.

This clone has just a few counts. Written as DNA, the CDR3 is TGTGCCAGCAGCTTACAGGGGGAGCTGTTTTTT. Protein product: CASSLQGELFF. This rearrangement joins TRBV7-9 to TRBJ2-2; D is unclear. V was cut by 2 bases and J by 8 bases, with 3 bases left in between. Germline CDR1 reads SEHNR; CDR2 reads FQNEAQ (reference sequence). This CDR3 comprises 11 residues.